The present entry profiles one T cell receptor beta chain with its context. This entry belongs to a study of Ad26.COV2.S vaccination and SARS-CoV-2 variants. In the study overall: Each vaccinee took Ad26.COV2.S intramuscularly, once or twice 56 days apart.

The treatment here: about 20 received Ad26.COV2.S at low or high dose, single or two shots; roughly five received placebo; per-sample allocation not given. Material that was analyzed had been drawn on day 63 after the first vaccine or placebo injection. A Boston donor was an adult aged 18-55 years. Using immunoSEQ multiplex PCR, the repertoire was profiled, and TCRdb retains in-frame clones only, with some absent. The top ten clones hold over 2% of a sample with 400,000 to 500,000 clones, 89% of them seen once. The receptor was derived from a person aged 18-60 years who received the Ad26.COV2.S COVID-19 vaccine or a placebo. This sample comprised peripheral blood, obtained in a trial of Ad26.COV2.S vaccine versus placebo.

The CDR3 loop reads CASSSPRQSQETQYF. Written as DNA, the CDR3 is TGTGCCAGCAGCTCCCCTCGGCAGAGCCAAGAGACCCAGTACTTC. This sequence joins TRBV5-6 and TRBJ2-5; unclear D gene. The CDR3 is 15 residues long. V gave up 3 bases and J gave up 1 base, with 13 bases separating them. The germline gives CDR1 SGHDT, CDR2 YYEEEE.